These T cell receptor beta chains were read from a single sample in a study of T cell changes during pregnancy in multiple sclerosis. The data were produced by immunoSEQ multiplex PCR, yet TCRdb's version contains in-frame clones alone and is incomplete. The data show about 50,000 clones, about nine tenths seen once. The source material was CD4+ T cells from peripheral blood mononuclear cells, sampled after pregnancy. These receptors were taken from a female donor in good health, enrolled as a control in a pregnancy study. CDR3s include the opening cysteine and the closing phenylalanine or tryptophan. A D gene is named only where the DNA matches it firmly. Size is omitted from some rows. Given values are once, few, many or a class for expanded clones.

-	TRBV19	TRBJ1-6	TRBD1	TGTGCCACCGCTCCCGACAGGGCTACCTATAATTCACCCCTCCACTTT	CATAPDRATYNSPLHF
-	TRBV5-1	TRBJ1-2	TRBD1	TGCGCCAGCAGCTTGGGGGACAGGCTAATAGAAGGCTACACCTTC	CASSLGDRLIEGYTF
-	TRBV11-2	TRBJ1-5	TRBD1	TGTGCCAGCAGCCCGACAGGGAGTCAGCCCCAGCATTTT	CASSPTGSQPQHF
-	TRBV19	TRBJ1-1	-	TGTGCCAGTAGTATAGGCTTCAGGAAATTAACTCTGGCTTCGAACACTGAAGCTTTCTTT	CASSIGFRKLTLASNTEAFF
-	TRBV4-1	TRBJ2-1	TRBD2	TGCGCCAGCAGCCCACACTCAGGGACTAGCGGGGCTTTCAATGAGCAGTTCTTC	CASSPHSGTSGAFNEQFF
-	TRBV4-1	TRBJ2-5	TRBD2	TGCGCCAGCAGCCAGGGACTAGCGGGGACCAGAGAGACCCAGTACTTC	CASSQGLAGTRETQYF
-	TRBV6-5	TRBJ2-3	TRBD1	TGTGCCAGCAGTTACAGAGGACAGGGAACAGATACGCAGTATTTT	CASSYRGQGTDTQYF
few	TRBV7-2	TRBJ2-1	TRBD2	TGTGCCAGCAGCTTCCTTGGGCGGGGGACCTATGAGCAGTTCTTC	CASSFLGRGTYEQFF
-	TRBV6-1	TRBJ1-5	TRBD1	TGTGCCAGCAGTGAAGCGCGGACAGGGAGGGGTCAGCCCCAGCATTTT	CASSEARTGRGQPQHF
once	TRBV28	TRBJ1-1	-	TGTGCCAGCAGCTCCCCCGGGGGGAAGGGTGAAGCTTTCTTT	CASSSPGGKGEAFF
-	TRBV5-4	TRBJ1-1	-	TGTGCCAGCAGATTAGAGATGAACACTGAAGCTTTCTTT	CASRLEMNTEAFF
-	TRBV7-2	TRBJ2-3	-	TGTGCCAGCAGCACCAGTAAGGAGGATACGCAGTATTTT	CASSTSKEDTQYF
few	TRBV29-1	TRBJ2-4	-	TGCAGCGCTGAGGGGGGTGGGGCCAAAAACATTCAGTACTTC	CSAEGGGAKNIQYF
few	TRBV5-6	TRBJ1-2	TRBD1	TGTGCCAGCAGCTTGAGTAAGACAGGGGGGTACTATGGCTACACCTTC	CASSLSKTGGYYGYTF
-	TRBV9	TRBJ2-1	TRBD2	TGTGCCAGCAGCGGACCCCGACTAGCGGGAGTATCGGATGAGCAGTTCTTC	CASSGPRLAGVSDEQFF
-	TRBV5-6	TRBJ2-1	TRBD1	TGTGCCAGCAGCGGGGACAGGGGTGATGAGCAGTTCTTC	CASSGDRGDEQFF
-	TRBV19	TRBJ1-1	-	TGTGCCAGTAGCCCGGTCGCAAAGTACACTGAAGCTTTCTTT	CASSPVAKYTEAFF
-	TRBV2	TRBJ1-5	-	TGTGCCAGCAGTGAAGCGAGGGCCGGCAGGCCCCAGCATTTT	CASSEARAGRPQHF
once	TRBV2	TRBJ1-1	TRBD1	TGTGCCAGCAGTGTCAGGGGGCTGCAGGCTGAAGCTTTCTTT	CASSVRGLQAEAFF
-	TRBV19	TRBJ1-1	-	TGTGCCAGTAGTACCCAGGCTCTCACTGAAGCTTTCTTT	CASSTQALTEAFF
-	TRBV6-6	TRBJ1-5	-	TGTGCCAGCAGTTACGGGACACGAAATCAGCCCCAGCATTTT	CASSYGTRNQPQHF
-	TRBV5-4	TRBJ2-7	TRBD1	TGTGCCAGCAGCCGGGACAGGGCAACCTACGAGCAGTACTTC	CASSRDRATYEQYF
-	TRBV14	TRBJ1-2	TRBD1	TGTGCCAGCAACAGAATAACAGGGGACTATGGCTACACCTTC	CASNRITGDYGYTF
-	TRBV4-1	TRBJ2-5	-	TGCGCCAGCAGCCAAGAACCGAGCCGGGGGTTGGGAGAGACCCAGTACTTC	CASSQEPSRGLGETQYF
once	TRBV4-2	TRBJ2-1	TRBD2	TGTGCCAGCAGCCGACTCACACTAGGGACTAGCGGGAGTGGTAATGAGCAGTTCTTC	CASSRLTLGTSGSGNEQFF
-	TRBV19	TRBJ1-3	-	TGTGCCAGTAGTCTCTCGGGGACTCGCTCTGCTGGAAACACCATATATTTT	CASSLSGTRSAGNTIYF
-	TRBV2	TRBJ1-5	TRBD1	TGTGCCAGCAGCGGGACAGGGTCCCCCCAGCATTTT	CASSGTGSPQHF
-	TRBV30	TRBJ2-1	TRBD2	TGTGCCTGGAGGGCGGGGGGTTCCTACAATGAGCAGTTCTTC	CAWRAGGSYNEQFF
-	TRBV7-8	TRBJ2-2	-	TGTGCCAGCAGCTTAGGTCACGGCGGGATGAACACCGGGGAGCTGTTTTTT	CASSLGHGGMNTGELFF
-	TRBV5-1	TRBJ2-7	TRBD2	TGCGCCAGCAGCACCCGGGGGGGGCACTCCTACGAGCAGTACTTC	CASSTRGGHSYEQYF
-	TRBV14	TRBJ1-3	TRBD1	TGTGCCAGCAGCCAAGGACAGGGACCTGGAAACACCATATATTTT	CASSQGQGPGNTIYF
-	TRBV5-4	TRBJ1-1	-	TGTGCCAGCAGCTTAGAAGCATCTCAAGCTTTCTTT	CASSLEASQAFF
-	TRBV2	TRBJ1-4	-	TGTGCCAGCAGCGGGAGGAGGGCTGATGAAAAACTGTTTTTT	CASSGRRADEKLFF
-	TRBV5-8	TRBJ2-3	TRBD2	TGTGCCAGCAGCTGGGCGACTAGCGGAGATACAGATACGCAGTATTTT	CASSWATSGDTDTQYF
-	TRBV30	TRBJ2-7	-	TGTGCCTGGAGCCGGAGAACAAAGACCGAGCAGTACTTC	CAWSRRTKTEQYF
-	TRBV5-6	TRBJ2-1	TRBD1	TGTGCCAGCAGCCGACAGGGTTCGTCCTACAATGAGCAGTTCTTC	CASSRQGSSYNEQFF
-	TRBV4-1	TRBJ1-3	-	TGCGCCAGCAGCCAAGGTAGCGGCAGAAACCGAAGAGACACCATATATTTT	CASSQGSGRNRRDTIYF
-	TRBV5-1	TRBJ2-4	-	TGCGCCAGCAGCTTGGAGGCAGGGATAGACATTCAGTACTTC	CASSLEAGIDIQYF
-	TRBV2	TRBJ1-6	TRBD1	TGTGCCAGCAGCCTCGTAGGACAGGGGAATTCACCCCTCCACTTT	CASSLVGQGNSPLHF
-	TRBV9	TRBJ1-5	-	TGTGCCAGCAGCGTGGCAGGGCGCAGCAATCAGCCCCAGCATTTT	CASSVAGRSNQPQHF
once	TRBV5-1	TRBJ1-1	-	TGCGCCAGCAGGCCCTTCACCGCGGGCCCTGAAGCTTTCTTT	CASRPFTAGPEAFF
-	TRBV5-4	TRBJ2-6	-	TGTGCCAGCAGCCTAGTAGGTATATCTGGGGCCAACGTCCTGACTTTC	CASSLVGISGANVLTF
-	TRBV6-1	TRBJ1-1	-	TGTGCCAGCAGTGGGCAGGGTGGGGCGATTGAAGCTTTCTTT	CASSGQGGAIEAFF
-	TRBV5-1	TRBJ2-5	-	TGCGCCAGCAGCTCGGCCCGGGGGGAGACCCAGTACTTC	CASSSARGETQYF
-	TRBV7-9	TRBJ2-3	-	TGTGCCAGCGCGCCTTTCACAGATACGCAGTATTTT	CASAPFTDTQYF
-	TRBV16	TRBJ2-4	TRBD1	TGTGCCAGCAGCCTGCCCGACGGGACAGAGTACTTC	CASSLPDGTEYF
-	TRBV11-3	TRBJ2-1	TRBD2	TGTGCCAGCAGCTCAGAACTAGCGGGAGATAACAATGAGCAGTTCTTC	CASSSELAGDNNEQFF
-	TRBV19	TRBJ2-2	-	TGTGCCAGTAACCCGAGCACCCTCGGTACCGGGGAGCTGTTTTTT	CASNPSTLGTGELFF
once	TRBV19	TRBJ2-1	-	TGTGGCTCAAAGGGCGGGGACCCTGGCAATGAGCAGTTCTTC	CGSKGGDPGNEQFF